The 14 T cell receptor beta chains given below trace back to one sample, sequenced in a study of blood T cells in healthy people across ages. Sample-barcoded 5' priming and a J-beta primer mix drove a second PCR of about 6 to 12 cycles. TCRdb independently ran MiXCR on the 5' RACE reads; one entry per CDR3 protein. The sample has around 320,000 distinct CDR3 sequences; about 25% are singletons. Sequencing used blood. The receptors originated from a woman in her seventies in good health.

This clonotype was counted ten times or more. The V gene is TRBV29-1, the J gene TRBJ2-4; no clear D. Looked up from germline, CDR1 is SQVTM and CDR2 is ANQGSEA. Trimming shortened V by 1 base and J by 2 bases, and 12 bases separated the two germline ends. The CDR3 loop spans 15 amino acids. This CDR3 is CSVEGGLGSKNIQYF. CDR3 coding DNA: TGCAGCGTTGAAGGCGGTCTGGGGTCCAAAAACATTCAGTACTTC.

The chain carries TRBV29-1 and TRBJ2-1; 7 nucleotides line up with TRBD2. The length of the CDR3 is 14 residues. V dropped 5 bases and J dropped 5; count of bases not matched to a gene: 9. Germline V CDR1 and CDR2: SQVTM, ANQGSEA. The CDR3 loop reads CSVPSGTINNEQFF. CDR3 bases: TGCAGCGTTCCCTCCGGGACTATTAACAATGAGCAGTTCTTC.

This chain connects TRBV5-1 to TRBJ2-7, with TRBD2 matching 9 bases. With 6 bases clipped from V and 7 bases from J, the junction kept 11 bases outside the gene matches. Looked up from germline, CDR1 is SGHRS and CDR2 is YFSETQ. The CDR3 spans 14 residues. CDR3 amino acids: CASKNLAGEGEQYF. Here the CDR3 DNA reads TGCGCCAGCAAGAATTTAGCGGGAGAAGGTGAGCAGTACTTC. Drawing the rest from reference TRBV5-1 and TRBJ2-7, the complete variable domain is KAGVTQTPRYLIKTRGQQVTLSCSPISGHRSVSWYQQTPGQGLQFLFEYFSETQRNKGNFPGRFSGRQFSNSRSEMNVSTLELGDSALYLCASKNLAGEGEQYFGPGTRLTVT.

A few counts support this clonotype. The CDR3 sequence: CALKGTGSPEAFF. CDR3 nucleotides: TGTGCCTTAAAGGGGACAGGGTCCCCTGAAGCTTTCTTT. The chain employs TRBV28 and TRBJ1-1, with 9 positions matching TRBD1. Germline V CDR1 and CDR2: MDHEN, SYDVKM. The junction had 10 bases not matched to a gene; V was cut back by 11 bases and J by 6 bases. This CDR3 is built from 13 residues.

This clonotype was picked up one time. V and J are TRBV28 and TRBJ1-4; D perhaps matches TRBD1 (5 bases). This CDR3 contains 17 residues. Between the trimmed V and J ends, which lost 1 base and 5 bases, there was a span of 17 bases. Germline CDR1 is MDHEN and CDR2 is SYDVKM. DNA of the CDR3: TGTGCCAGCAGTTTATCCATCTTCGGGACTCGAAATGAAAAACTGTTTTTT. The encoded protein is CASSLSIFGTRNEKLFF. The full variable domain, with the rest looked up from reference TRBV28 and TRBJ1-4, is DVKVTQSSRYLVKRTGEKVFLECVQDMDHENMFWYRQDPGLGLRLIYFSYDVKMKEKGDIPEGYSVSREKKERFSLILESASTNQTSMYLCASSLSIFGTRNEKLFFGSGTQLSVL.

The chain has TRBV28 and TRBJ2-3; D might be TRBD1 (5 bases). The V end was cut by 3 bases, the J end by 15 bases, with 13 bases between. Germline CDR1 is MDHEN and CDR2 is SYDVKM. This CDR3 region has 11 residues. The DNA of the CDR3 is TGTGCCAGCAGTTTTGAGGATAGGGGATATTTT. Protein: CASSFEDRGYF.

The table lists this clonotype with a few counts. The DNA of the CDR3 is TGTGCCGCTAGCGGGAGGGCAAACACCGGGGAGCTGTTTTTT. Amino acids: CAASGRANTGELFF. The chain uses TRBV10-3 and TRBJ2-2; 12 bases line up with TRBD2. CDR3 size: 14 residues. The germline V gene encodes CDR1 ENHRY and CDR2 SYGVKD. After removal of 11 bases from V and 2 bases from J, the junction contained 3 bases not matched to a gene.

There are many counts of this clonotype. CDR3 amino acids: CSARGVAGLYNEQFF. CDR3 bases: TGCAGTGCTAGAGGCGTAGCGGGTCTCTACAATGAGCAGTTCTTC. The J gene is TRBJ2-1, the V gene TRBV20-1; 7 nucleotides align to TRBD2. Per germline, CDR1 DFQATT and CDR2 SNEGSKA (reference sequence). This CDR3 contains 15 residues. V dropped 1 base and J dropped 3; count of bases not matched to a gene: 6.

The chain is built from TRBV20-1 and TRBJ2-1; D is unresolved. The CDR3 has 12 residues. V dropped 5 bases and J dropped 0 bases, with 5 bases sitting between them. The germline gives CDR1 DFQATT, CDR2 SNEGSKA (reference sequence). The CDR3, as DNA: TGCAGTGCTGAAAGCTCCTACAATGAGCAGTTCTTC. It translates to CSAESSYNEQFF.

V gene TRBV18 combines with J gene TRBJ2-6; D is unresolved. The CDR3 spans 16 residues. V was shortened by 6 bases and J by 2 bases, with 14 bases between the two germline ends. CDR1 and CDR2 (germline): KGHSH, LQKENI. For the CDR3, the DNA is TGTGCCAGCTCTACACGTTCTATGCCTGGGGCCAACGTCCTGACTTTC. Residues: CASSTRSMPGANVLTF. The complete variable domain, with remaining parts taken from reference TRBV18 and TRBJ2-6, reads NAGVMQNPRHLVRRRGQEARLRCSPMKGHSHVYWYRQLPEEGLKFMVYLQKENIIDESGMPKERFSAEFPKEGPSILRIQQVVRGDSAAYFCASSTRSMPGANVLTFGAGSRLTVL.

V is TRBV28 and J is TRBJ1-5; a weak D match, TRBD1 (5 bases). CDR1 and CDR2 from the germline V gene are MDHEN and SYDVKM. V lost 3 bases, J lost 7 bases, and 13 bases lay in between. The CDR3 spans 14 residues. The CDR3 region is CASSFRSGAQPQHF. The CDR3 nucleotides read TGTGCCAGCAGTTTTAGAAGCGGGGCCCAGCCCCAGCATTTT.

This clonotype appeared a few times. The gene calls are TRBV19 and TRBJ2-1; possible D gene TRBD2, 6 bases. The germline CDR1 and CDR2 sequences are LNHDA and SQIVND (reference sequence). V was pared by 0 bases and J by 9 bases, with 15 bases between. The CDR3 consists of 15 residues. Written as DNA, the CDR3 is TGTGCCAGTAGTATAGATCTCTCGGACGGGGGTGAGCAGTTCTTC. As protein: CASSIDLSDGGEQFF.

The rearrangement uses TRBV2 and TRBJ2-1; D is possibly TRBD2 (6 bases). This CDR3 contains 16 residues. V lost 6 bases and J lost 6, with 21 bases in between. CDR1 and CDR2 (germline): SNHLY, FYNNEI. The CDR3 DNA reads TGTGCCAGCAGGTCGGATCCGGGACTTAACCTCAATGAGCAGTTCTTC. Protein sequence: CASRSDPGLNLNEQFF.

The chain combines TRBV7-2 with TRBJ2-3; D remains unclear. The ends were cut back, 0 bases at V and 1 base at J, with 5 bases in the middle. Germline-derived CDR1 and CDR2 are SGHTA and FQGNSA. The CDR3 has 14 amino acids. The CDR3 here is CASSLAQRTDTQYF. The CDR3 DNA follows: TGTGCCAGCAGCTTAGCGCAACGCACAGATACGCAGTATTTT.